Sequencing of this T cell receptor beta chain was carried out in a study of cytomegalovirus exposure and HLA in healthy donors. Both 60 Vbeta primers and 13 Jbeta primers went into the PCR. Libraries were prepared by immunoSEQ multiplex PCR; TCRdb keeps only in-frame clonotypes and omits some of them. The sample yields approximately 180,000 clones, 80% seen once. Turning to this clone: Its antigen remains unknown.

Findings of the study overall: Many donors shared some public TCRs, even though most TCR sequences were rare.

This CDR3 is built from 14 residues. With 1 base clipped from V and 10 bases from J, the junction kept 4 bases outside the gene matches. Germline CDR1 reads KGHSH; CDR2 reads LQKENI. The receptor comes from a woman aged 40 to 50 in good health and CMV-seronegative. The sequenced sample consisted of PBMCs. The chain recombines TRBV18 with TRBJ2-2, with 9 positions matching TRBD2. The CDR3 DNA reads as TGTGCCAGCTCACCACGTGTAGCGGGAGAGGAGCTGTTTTTT. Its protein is CASSPRVAGEELFF. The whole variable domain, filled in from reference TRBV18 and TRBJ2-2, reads NAGVMQNPRHLVRRRGQEARLRCSPMKGHSHVYWYRQLPEEGLKFMVYLQKENIIDESGMPKERFSAEFPKEGPSILRIQQVVRGDSAAYFCASSPRVAGEELFFGEGSRLTVL.